Listed here are 17 T cell receptor beta chains from one sample, sequenced in a study of cytomegalovirus exposure and HLA in healthy donors. PCR employed 60 Vbeta and 13 Jbeta primers. The protocol was immunoSEQ multiplex PCR, while the TCRdb copy is restricted to in-frame clones and leaves out a portion. This table has roughly 200,000 clones, more than 60% appearing once. Sequenced: PBMCs. The receptors shown here come from a woman aged 60-70 years in good health and CMV-seropositive.

The rearrangement joins TRBV6-1 to TRBJ1-4, with TRBD1 matching over 10 bases. Losses at the gene ends were 5 bases for V and 5 bases for J; bases not matched to a gene: 5. Germline V gives CDR1 MNHNS, CDR2 SASEGT. This CDR3 has 15 residues. The CDR3, as DNA: TGTGCCAGCAGTAACCCGGGACAGGGGAATGAAAAACTGTTTTTT. This gives the protein CASSNPGQGNEKLFF.

This sequence joins TRBV9 and TRBJ2-1; tentatively, D is TRBD2 (5 bases). The CDR3 is 15 residues long. V dropped 2 bases and J dropped 7 bases, with 16 bases sitting between them. The germline V gene encodes CDR1 SGDLS and CDR2 YYNGEE. The DNA of the CDR3 is TGTGCCAGCAGCGTGCCTGGCGGACCGGGGAATGAGCAGTTCTTC. Its protein product is CASSVPGGPGNEQFF.

V usage is TRBV5-6 and J usage is TRBJ2-1; possibly TRBD2 for D (5 bases). V was cut by 0 bases and J by 4 bases, with 14 bases left in between. Germline lookup yields CDR1 SGHDT and CDR2 YYEEEE. The CDR3 consists of 16 residues. The CDR3 DNA is TGTGCCAGCAGCTTGGAGACGGGATTTATTTACAATGAGCAGTTCTTC. Its translation: CASSLETGFIYNEQFF.

This clone was seen a handful of times. This chain connects TRBV11-2 to TRBJ2-1; the match to TRBD2 covers 8 bases. The CDR3 has 15 residues. Germline CDR1 is SGHAT and CDR2 is FQNNGV. V dropped 5 bases and J dropped 0; count of bases not matched to a gene: 3. The DNA of the CDR3 is TGTGCCAGCAGCCTGACTAGCGACTCCTACAATGAGCAGTTCTTC. This translates into CASSLTSDSYNEQFF.

The chain carries TRBV27 and TRBJ1-5; 8 bases are a match to TRBD1. This CDR3 spans 14 amino acids. V shed 7 bases, J shed 3 bases, and the junction held 5 bases outside the gene matches. Germline CDR1 is MNHEY and CDR2 is SMNVEV (reference sequence). CDR3 in DNA: TGTGCCAGCATTAGACAGGGGTCCAATCAGCCCCAGCATTTT. Encoded protein: CASIRQGSNQPQHF.

The CDR3 nucleotides read TGTGCCAGCAGCTTAGGTGGAGGGATTACCGGGGAGCTGTTTTTT. It encodes CASSLGGGITGELFF. The chain has TRBV7-9 and TRBJ2-2; D is perhaps TRBD2 (6 bases). This CDR3 spans 15 amino acids. V was cut by 1 base and J by 5 bases, with 11 bases left in between. Germline V gene lookup returns CDR1 SEHNR and CDR2 FQNEAQ (reference sequence).

CDR3 loop: CASSFSSTGDTEAFF. CDR3 DNA sequence: TGTGCCAGCAGTTTTTCCTCCACAGGGGACACTGAAGCTTTCTTT. This chain links TRBV27 with TRBJ1-1, with 7 bases aligning to TRBD1. CDR3 length: 15 amino acids. The V gene end was trimmed by 3 bases and the J gene end by 3 bases; junction bases not matched to a gene: 7. Germline CDR1 reads MNHEY; CDR2 reads SMNVEV (reference sequence).

This chain uses TRBV11-2 with TRBJ1-5, with D hard to call. CDR3 size: 13 residues. Trimming took 1 base from V and 6 from J, leaving 7 bases between them. CDR1 SGHAT and CDR2 FQNNGV come from the germline V gene. In nucleotides, the CDR3 is TGTGCCAGCAGCTTAGGACTTACTCAGCCCCAGCATTTT. Protein product: CASSLGLTQPQHF.

Comment on this clone: Other DNA variants within this sample encode the same CDR3. The rearrangement links TRBV6-5 to TRBJ2-7; D unresolved. The ends were cut back, 5 bases at V and 0 bases at J, with 5 bases in the middle. CDR1 and CDR2 from the germline V gene are MNHEY and SVGAGI. The CDR3 has 12 amino acids. The CDR3 bases are TGTGCCAGCAGTCGGTCCTCCTACGAGCAGTACTTC. Its translation is CASSRSSYEQYF.

The chain links TRBV7-9 to TRBJ2-3; 10 bases are shared with TRBD1. The CDR3 has 16 amino acids. CDR1 is SEHNR, CDR2 FQNEAQ, per germline (reference sequence). Unmatched junction bases numbered 10, after V lost 5 bases and J lost 5 bases. The CDR3 sequence: CASSPLTGGSGDTQYF. The CDR3 nucleotides read TGTGCCAGCAGCCCATTGACAGGGGGCTCGGGAGATACGCAGTATTTT.

J is TRBJ1-2 and V is TRBV7-9; a weak D match, TRBD1 (6 bases). The germline V gene encodes CDR1 SEHNR and CDR2 FQNEAQ (reference sequence). This CDR3 has 16 amino acids. V gave up 5 bases and J gave up 2 bases, with 18 bases separating them. The CDR3 DNA follows: TGTGCCAGCAGCCCCAACGCCGGGACACCCAACTATGGCTACACCTTC. It is translated as CASSPNAGTPNYGYTF.

The chain employs TRBV15 and TRBJ2-3; 12 nucleotides line up with TRBD1. This CDR3 contains 15 residues. Unmatched junction bases numbered 7, after V lost 6 bases and J lost 6 bases. Germline CDR1 and CDR2: LNHNV and YYDKDF (reference sequence). CDR3 in DNA: TGTGCCACCAGTACAGGGACAGGGGGCTTGGATACGCAGTATTTT. As protein: CATSTGTGGLDTQYF.

The V call is TRBV7-3, the J call TRBJ2-5; 7 bases agree with TRBD2. The end of the DNA is better explained by TRBJ2-7, so the J call may be wrong. The CDR3 sequence is 15 residues long. The V gene's germline CDR1 is SGHTA and CDR2 FQGTGA. The CDR3 nucleotides are TGTGCCAGCAGCTTTTCTAGCGGCCCCTCCTACGAGCAGTACTTC. It codes for CASSFSSGPSYEQYF.

V usage is TRBV5-1 and J usage is TRBJ2-7; 7 bases are a match to TRBD1. There are 15 residues in the CDR3. From germline, CDR1 is SGHRS and CDR2 YFSETQ. Trimming at V came to 0 bases and at J to 5 bases, leaving 8 bases not matched to a gene. The DNA of the CDR3 is TGCGCCAGCAGCTTGGCTCCGGGACAGTTCAACGAGCAGTACTTC. This sequence encodes CASSLAPGQFNEQYF.

For this clone: At one end the junction does not follow the germline gene, possibly because of a read error. This sequence joins TRBV7-2 and TRBJ2-1, with D perhaps TRBD2 (6 bases). Germline assignment: CDR1 SGHTA and CDR2 FQGNSA. This CDR3 has 12 residues. CDR3 in amino acids: CASSPWGERRLF. In DNA, the CDR3 is TGTGCCAGCAGCCCCTGGGGGGAGCGAAGACTCTTC.

The chain is built from TRBV6-5 and TRBJ1-2, with D uncertain. The CDR3 loop spans 14 amino acids. The germline V gene has CDR1 MNHEY and CDR2 SVGAGI. Trimming removed 2 bases at V and 0 bases at J, with 7 bases between. The CDR3 spells CASSYGRPNYGYTF. The CDR3 nucleotides are TGTGCCAGCAGTTACGGGAGGCCTAACTATGGCTACACCTTC.

The genes are TRBV7-2 and TRBJ1-1; 7 bases agree with TRBD1. The CDR3 covers 14 residues. V was pared by 5 bases and J by 6 bases, with 9 bases of the junction left unmatched. Germline V lookup: CDR1 SGHTA, CDR2 FQGNSA. For the CDR3, the DNA is TGTGCCAGCAGCCTGGACAGGCCAAAGCCTGAAGCTTTCTTT. This encodes CASSLDRPKPEAFF.